This TCR beta chain was observed in a study of blood T cell repertoires in COVID-19. Background on the study: Nucleic acid was either cDNA or gDNA, and it came from T cells, B-cell-depleted T cells, or PBMCs.

Using immunoSEQ multiplex PCR, the repertoire was profiled, and TCRdb retains in-frame clones only, with some absent. Seen here are approximately 210,000 clones, less than 90% observed once, and the top ten hold approximately 20%. V dropped 3 bases and J dropped 2; count of bases not matched to a gene: 13. Germline assignment: CDR1 MNHNS and CDR2 SASEGT. The CDR3 has 19 amino acids. Sequencing was done on a sample of peripheral blood. The rearrangement joins TRBV6-1 to TRBJ2-5; 12 bases match TRBD2. The sequence was obtained from a man in his thirties or forties with active or convalescent COVID-19. CDR3 in DNA: TGTGCCAGCAGTGACAACGTTCCTCGACTAGCGGGGGTACAAGAGACCCAGTACTTC. It encodes CASSDNVPRLAGVQETQYF.